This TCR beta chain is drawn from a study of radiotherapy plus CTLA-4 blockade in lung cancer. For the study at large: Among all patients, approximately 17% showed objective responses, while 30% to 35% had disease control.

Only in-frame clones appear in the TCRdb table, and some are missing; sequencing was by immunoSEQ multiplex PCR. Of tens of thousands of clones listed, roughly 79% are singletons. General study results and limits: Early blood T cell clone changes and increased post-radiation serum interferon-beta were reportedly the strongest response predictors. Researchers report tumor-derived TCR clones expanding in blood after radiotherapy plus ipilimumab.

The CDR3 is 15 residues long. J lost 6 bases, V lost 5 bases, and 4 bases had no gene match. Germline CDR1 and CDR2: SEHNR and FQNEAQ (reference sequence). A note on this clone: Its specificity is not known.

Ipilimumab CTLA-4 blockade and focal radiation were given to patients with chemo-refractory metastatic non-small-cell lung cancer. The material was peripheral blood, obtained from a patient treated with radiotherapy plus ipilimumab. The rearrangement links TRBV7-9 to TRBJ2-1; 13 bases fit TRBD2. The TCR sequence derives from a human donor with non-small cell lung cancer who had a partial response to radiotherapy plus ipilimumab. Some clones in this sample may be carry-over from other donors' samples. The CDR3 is CASSLGLAGFNEQFF. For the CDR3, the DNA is TGTGCCAGCAGCCTGGGACTAGCGGGGTTCAATGAGCAGTTCTTC.